The clone carrying this T cell receptor beta chain was detected only once. V gave up 1 base and J gave up 2 bases; unmatched junction bases: 7. This CDR3 region has 16 residues. Per germline, CDR1 SGDLS and CDR2 YYNGEE. Library preparation (for TCRbeta) was performed with unique molecular identifiers. TCRdb recomputed calls from the PCR reads with MiXCR, one row per CDR3 protein. This sample has about 500,000 distinct CDR3 sequences, with 30% to 35% found just once. This sample was included in a study of T-cell reconstitution after alpha-beta-depleted transplantation in children. The TCR comes from a human donor who donated a stem cell graft to a child with aplastic anemia. The J gene is TRBJ2-3, the V gene TRBV9; 7 bases agree with TRBD1. The input for sequencing was PBMCs from the stem cell graft donor, taken from the stem cell graft. The CDR3 nucleotides are TGTGCCAGCAGCGTAAGGATGGGGACAGCCACAGATACGCAGTATTTT. Its translation is CASSVRMGTATDTQYF.